This TCR beta chain was captured by sequencing in a study of OX40 agonist ivuxolimab in advanced cancers. Study information: Patients were dosed intravenously with ivuxolimab at 0.01 to 10 mg/kg every 2 weeks.

Sequenced by immunoSEQ multiplex PCR; TCRdb stores in-frame clones only, minus some. The sample contains 55,000 to 80,000 clones, 75% to 90% of which appear only once. The CDR3 runs 14 residues. Trimming took off 6 bases at V and 8 bases at J, with 19 bases between the two ends. Per germline, CDR1 MNHNY and CDR2 SVGAGI (reference sequence). This clone has only one observation. The sample was CD4+ or CD8+ T cells sorted from blood, taken in a trial of the OX40 agonist ivuxolimab. This TCR came from an adult with an advanced solid tumor such as melanoma, head and neck, liver or kidney cancer. The chain links TRBV6-6 to TRBJ1-2, with D possibly TRBD1 on 6 matching bases. CDR3 residues: CASRKGGGLEGYTF. Written as DNA, the CDR3 is TGTGCCAGCAGAAAGGGCGGGGGGCTGGAAGGCTACACCTTC.